Below are 5 T cell receptor beta chains sequenced from a single sample in a study of blood T cell repertoires in COVID-19 (dated by TCRdb to about 2020). The library was generated by the immunoSEQ multiplex PCR assay. The table comes from immuneACCESS by way of TCRdb, which keeps in-frame sequences with V and J called. Part of the clones is missing from these tables; in studies checked, under half for an unresolved V gene and the rest for unknown reasons. In all, the sample holds approximately 360,000 clones, and more than 70% of those were seen once. More than 1.5% of the sample is held by the ten biggest clonotypes. Sequences were obtained from PBMCs or T cells enriched from blood (not recorded which). These receptors originate from a man aged 35 to 55 in a cohort exposed to, infected with or recovered from COVID-19 (not recorded which).

The chain has TRBV7-9 and TRBJ2-1; 11 bases are a match to TRBD2. Looked up from germline, CDR1 is SEHNR and CDR2 is FQNEAQ (reference sequence). The CDR3 is made up of 15 amino acids. With 2 bases clipped from V and 5 bases from J, the junction kept 2 bases outside the gene matches. The CDR3 sequence: CASSLTSGSNNEQFF. Here the CDR3 DNA reads TGTGCCAGCAGCTTAACTAGCGGGAGTAACAATGAGCAGTTCTTC.

The chain carries TRBV6-1 and TRBJ2-3, with 9 bases fitting TRBD2. Germline CDR1 is MNHNS and CDR2 is SASEGT. The V and J ends lost 1 base and 6 bases, in that order; junction bases with no gene match: 5. The CDR3 has 15 amino acids. As DNA, the CDR3 is TGTGCCAGCAGTGAAGTAGGGCTAGCGGGGGATACGCAGTATTTT. It is translated as CASSEVGLAGDTQYF.

The chain carries TRBV28 and TRBJ1-2; D may be TRBD1 (5 bases). Deletions cut 4 bases from V and 8 bases from J, with 17 bases between. The CDR3 spans 14 residues. The germline gives CDR1 MDHEN, CDR2 SYDVKM. The CDR3 DNA is TGTGCCAGCAGTTCAGGACGGGGGTTGGGAGGCTACACCTTC. This encodes CASSSGRGLGGYTF.

The CDR3 sequence is CASSLGLTRRNTEAFF. In DNA, the CDR3 is TGTGCCAGCAGTTTGGGGCTCACTCGGAGGAACACTGAAGCTTTCTTT. The V and J genes are TRBV27 and TRBJ1-1, with a possible D match to TRBD1 (5 bases). Trimming pared 3 bases from V and 1 base from J, leaving 15 bases between. The CDR3 extends over 16 amino acids. CDR1 MNHEY and CDR2 SMNVEV come from the germline V gene (reference sequence).

V is TRBV6-1 and J is TRBJ1-6, with D maybe TRBD1 (5 bases). Trimming stripped 3 bases from V and 1 base from J, with 13 bases between. The CDR3 runs 17 residues. CDR1 is MNHNS, CDR2 SASEGT, per germline. The CDR3 region has the DNA TGTGCCAGCAGTGATAGGTTTGGGGGGTCCTATAATTCACCCCTCCACTTT. Protein: CASSDRFGGSYNSPLHF.